This TCR beta chain is drawn from a study of shared clonotypes between healthy human individuals. Study-level points and caveats: When naive CD4 clonotypes were compared across a handful of donors, approximately 5% were shared.

Germline CDR1 reads LNHDA; CDR2 reads SQIVND (reference sequence). The CDR3 spans 14 residues. TCRdb's table, derived via immunoSEQ multiplex PCR, lists solely in-frame clones and lacks some. The sample contains 2 million to 2.5 million clones, 80% to 95% of which appear only once. With regard to this clone: Its antigen is currently unknown. A read error may produce the germline difference seen at one junction end.

The chain uses TRBV19 and TRBJ2-7; 11 positions match TRBD2. Material for sequencing was naive CD4+ T cells from PBMCs. Documented subset: CD45RA+ positively selected. The sequence was collected from a man between 18 and 35 years old in good health. Some clones in this sample may be carry-over from other donors' samples. The CDR3 spells CASSRGLAVYEQYF. Written as DNA, the CDR3 is TGTGCCAGCAGTAGGGGACTAGCGGTTTACGAGCAGTACTTC. The complete variable domain, with remaining parts taken from reference TRBV19 and TRBJ2-7, reads DGGITQSPKYLFRKEGQNVTLSCEQNLNHDAMYWYRQDPGQGLRLIYYSQIVNDFQKGDIAEGYSVSREKKESFPLTVTSAQKNPTAFYLCASSRGLAVYEQYFGPGTRLTVT.